This T cell receptor (beta chain) was sequenced in a study of CD8 T cells in Susac syndrome (dated by TCRdb to between 2017 and 2020). Context from the whole study: Of the Susac syndrome patients who were sequenced, over five had clinically active disease and about 8 were in clinical remission. At blood withdrawal, Susac syndrome patients were therapy-naive, treated with corticosteroids (with IVIg additionally given to some), or treated with IVIg alone. Whether CD8+ T cell activation and differentiation in Susac syndrome was antigen driven was tested using repertoire sequencing. What the study reported, not specific to this receptor: No clonal expansion was detected in the CD4+ T cell repertoire of Susac syndrome patients. The number of individuals in the TCR sequencing and HLA analysis was acknowledged as relatively small.

Peripheral blood CD8+ and CD4+ T cells from healthy donors, Susac syndrome patients and multiple sclerosis patients were profiled using high-throughput TCR beta sequencing. Susac syndrome patients met recently defined diagnostic criteria for definite or probable disease. Bulk CD8+ and CD4+ T cells were purified magnetically by negative isolation, whereas CD8+ TEMRA cells were enriched by FACS. Blood was collected in EDTA tubes and processed within 24 hours, with PBMCs isolated through density gradient centrifugation. PBMCs intended for TCR sequencing were cryopreserved in liquid nitrogen and thawed later in a water bath at 37 degrees C. Purity of sorted or isolated CD4+, CD8+ and CD8+ TEMRA cells was at least 90%. On this clonotype: Its cognate antigen has yet to be identified. No base-level quality is on record; no much larger clone is a single base apart.

RNA was extracted with the RNeasy kit and 0.5 to 1 ug was reverse transcribed using random hexamers. TCR beta CDR3 regions were amplified with the immunoSEQ multiplex PCR assay covering 54 Vbeta and 13 Jbeta segments. PCR amplification bias was corrected using a synthetic template baseline for primer optimization and computational correction. Under the source paper's analysis protocol: Reads were annotated to V, D and J genes per IMGT and analyzed with immunoSEQ Analyzer, keeping only productive sequences. To calculate clonality, Shannon entropy was normalized by log2 of the number of productive unique sequences and then subtracted from one. Public and private clones were assessed among the 100 most prevalent clones of each patient and control. Susac-specific clones were defined as absent from healthy and MS cohorts, around 980 published viral clones and other ImmuneACCESS disease sequences. The public reads were quality trimmed at Q25 with fastp and then assembled into clones with MiXCR by TCRdb, keeping productive beta chains. All rows with the same CDR3 protein become a single entry with the most common DNA and genes. V and J calls and clone size were set by TCRdb, not the authors. This sample is represented by about 140,000 distinct CDR3 sequences; 95% of them were singletons. In total, the top ten clones hold 0.13% to 0.15% of the sample.

There are 17 amino acids in the CDR3, from cysteine to phenylalanine inclusive. The retained sequence is limited to the CDR3, 51 bases, with the frame set at the first base. Based on the germline V gene, the CDR1 and CDR2 sequences are SGDLS and YYNGEE. The junction shows trimming of 4 bases on V and 5 bases on J, and the gene matches do not reach 13 bases of it. The receptor was isolated from a human donor with Susac syndrome. Sequencing was performed on CD4+ T cells from PBMCs. The rearrangement combines TRBV9 with TRBJ2-2, with 8 bases in between that match TRBD2. The DNA sequence is TGTGCCAGCAGCCCCCGGGTGACGGGGGGGGGTACCGGGGAGCTGTTTTTT. Its coded protein is CASSPRVTGGGTGELFF.